The text below deals with one T cell receptor (beta chain). The data stem from a study of blood T cell repertoires in COVID-19. The germline V gene has CDR1 SQVTM and CDR2 ANQGSEA. V was clipped by 6 bases and J by 0 bases; unmatched bases: 8. This CDR3 has 15 residues. Study members were between roughly 18 and 89 years old and lived in 20 to 30 US regions. Clinical histories supplied by participants themselves formed the basis of cohort assignment. Original handling: Amplification from reference gene primers served as the basis for estimated nucleated cell counts. TCRdb's table, derived via immunoSEQ multiplex PCR, lists solely in-frame clones and lacks some. V, J and clone size reflect that table, while D and trimming were determined from the DNA. The profile shows approximately 300,000 clones, about 85% of them singletons.

What was sequenced was PBMCs or T cells enriched from blood (not recorded which). This chain joins TRBV29-1 and TRBJ1-1; 9 positions match TRBD1. This TCR was recovered from a woman aged 25 to 39 who had been exposed to COVID-19. CDR3 loop: CSVLGQGRLNTEAFF. CDR3 coding DNA: TGCAGCGTCCTCGGACAGGGGCGATTGAACACTGAAGCTTTCTTT.